Listed below are T cell receptor beta chains from one sample, sequenced in a study of blood T cell repertoires in COVID-19. Measured with immunoSEQ multiplex PCR; TCRdb has only the in-frame clones, and not every one. The sample consists of some 460,000 clones, about 85% of them appearing once. Sequencing input: PBMCs or T cells enriched from blood (not recorded which). These TCRs come from a woman younger than 30 who had recovered from COVID-19. CDR3s include the opening cysteine and the closing phenylalanine or tryptophan. The D gene is left open where the match is weak. Some rows have no size entry. The others give once, few or many, or a class for an expanded clone.

D gene: NA; J gene: TRBJ1-4; V gene: TRBV2; clone size: NA; CDR3 DNA: TGTGCCAGCAGGCCGACAGCAACTAATGAAAAACTGTTTTTT; CDR3 protein: CASRPTATNEKLFF
D gene: NA; J gene: TRBJ2-1; V gene: TRBV19; clone size: NA; CDR3 DNA: TGTGCCAGTAGTATCGACCAAAGGGAGGGGGAGGAGCAGTTCTTC; CDR3 protein: CASSIDQREGEEQFF
D gene: TRBD1; J gene: TRBJ1-2; V gene: TRBV30; clone size: NA; CDR3 DNA: TGTGCCTGGGGGGGGCGACAGGGCTACTATGGCTACACCTTC; CDR3 protein: CAWGGRQGYYGYTF
D gene: TRBD2; J gene: TRBJ2-1; V gene: TRBV20-1; clone size: NA; CDR3 DNA: TGCAGTGCTAGTAGCGGGGGGCCGTGGGAGGAGCAGTTCTTC; CDR3 protein: CSASSGGPWEEQFF
D gene: TRBD1; J gene: TRBJ1-1; V gene: TRBV2; clone size: NA; CDR3 DNA: TGTGCCAGCAGTGGCGGAAACAGGGGGGCTTTCTTT; CDR3 protein: CASSGGNRGAFF
D gene: TRBD1; J gene: TRBJ1-4; V gene: TRBV7-9; clone size: NA; CDR3 DNA: TGTGCCAGCGACCTAGGGGGCGCGGATGAAAAACTGTTTTTT; CDR3 protein: CASDLGGADEKLFF
D gene: TRBD1; J gene: TRBJ2-1; V gene: TRBV4-2; clone size: many; CDR3 DNA: TGTGCCAGCAGCCCCCAGTCGTTGGGACAGGGATTTCATTACCCGAATGAGCAGTTCTTC; CDR3 protein: CASSPQSLGQGFHYPNEQFF
D gene: NA; J gene: TRBJ2-3; V gene: TRBV5-1; clone size: NA; CDR3 DNA: TGCGCCAGCAGCTTCAGGGGGACTCAGACAGATACGCAGTATTTT; CDR3 protein: CASSFRGTQTDTQYF
D gene: TRBD1; J gene: TRBJ2-2; V gene: TRBV5-1; clone size: NA; CDR3 DNA: TGCGCCAGCAGCGCGGGACAGGGGAATGCCGGGGAGCTGTTTTTT; CDR3 protein: CASSAGQGNAGELFF
D gene: TRBD2; J gene: TRBJ2-3; V gene: TRBV29-1; clone size: NA; CDR3 DNA: TGCAGCGTTGAGGGACTAGCGGGGGGGATGGCAGATACGCAGTATTTT; CDR3 protein: CSVEGLAGGMADTQYF
D gene: TRBD1; J gene: TRBJ1-3; V gene: TRBV6-5; clone size: NA; CDR3 DNA: TGTGCCAGCAGTTTACCGGACAGGGCTACCGGAAACACCATATATTTT; CDR3 protein: CASSLPDRATGNTIYF
D gene: TRBD2; J gene: TRBJ2-5; V gene: TRBV5-1; clone size: NA; CDR3 DNA: TGCGCCAGCAGCCGGGACGGGACTAAAAGGGAGACCCAGTACTTC; CDR3 protein: CASSRDGTKRETQYF
D gene: NA; J gene: TRBJ1-6; V gene: TRBV7-9; clone size: NA; CDR3 DNA: TGTGCCAGCAGCTTAACAGGGTCGGGTTCACCCCTCCACTTT; CDR3 protein: CASSLTGSGSPLHF
D gene: TRBD1; J gene: TRBJ2-7; V gene: TRBV3-1/TRBV3-2; clone size: once; CDR3 DNA: TGTGCCAGCAGCCAGATACAGGGGAACGAGCAGTACTTC; CDR3 protein: CASSQIQGNEQYF
D gene: TRBD1; J gene: TRBJ2-2; V gene: TRBV29-1; clone size: NA; CDR3 DNA: TGCAGCATCCGAGGGGGCGGATACACCGGGGAGCTGTTTTTT; CDR3 protein: CSIRGGGYTGELFF
D gene: NA; J gene: TRBJ1-1; V gene: TRBV6-1; clone size: NA; CDR3 DNA: TGTGCCAGCAGTGAAACTCGGAACACTGAAGCTTTCTTT; CDR3 protein: CASSETRNTEAFF
D gene: NA; J gene: TRBJ1-2; V gene: TRBV15; clone size: once; CDR3 DNA: TGTGCCACCAGCAGAGTGCGGGTATCGGGGGGTAATGGCTACACCTTC; CDR3 protein: CATSRVRVSGGNGYTF
D gene: NA; J gene: TRBJ1-1; V gene: TRBV6-2/TRBV6-3; clone size: NA; CDR3 DNA: TGTGCCAGCAGTTCCAGGGGTTTCGCGAACACTGAAGCTTTCTTT; CDR3 protein: CASSSRGFANTEAFF
D gene: NA; J gene: TRBJ2-7; V gene: TRBV7-9; clone size: once; CDR3 DNA: TGTGCCAGCAGCCCGACAGGTAGCTCCTACGAGCAGTACTTC; CDR3 protein: CASSPTGSSYEQYF
D gene: TRBD1; J gene: TRBJ2-3; V gene: TRBV7-2; clone size: NA; CDR3 DNA: TGTGCCAGCAGCTTAAGCGGACAGGGGGCAGATACGCAGTATTTT; CDR3 protein: CASSLSGQGADTQYF
D gene: TRBD1; J gene: TRBJ1-2; V gene: TRBV30; clone size: NA; CDR3 DNA: TGTGCCTGGGTAAGGGGCCTTACAGGGGACGGCTACACCTTC; CDR3 protein: CAWVRGLTGDGYTF
D gene: NA; J gene: TRBJ1-2; V gene: TRBV3-1/TRBV3-2; clone size: NA; CDR3 DNA: TGTGCCAGCAGCCAATTGGGAACGGGGTCCTATGGCTACACCTTC; CDR3 protein: CASSQLGTGSYGYTF
D gene: NA; J gene: TRBJ1-2; V gene: TRBV30; clone size: NA; CDR3 DNA: TGTGCCTGGCGGCAGGAGGTGGGCTATGGCTACACCTTC; CDR3 protein: CAWRQEVGYGYTF
D gene: NA; J gene: TRBJ2-6; V gene: TRBV6-4; clone size: NA; CDR3 DNA: TGTGCCAGCAGCGAGACAGCCTCTGGGGCCAACGTCCTGACTTTC; CDR3 protein: CASSETASGANVLTF
D gene: NA; J gene: TRBJ1-1; V gene: TRBV19; clone size: NA; CDR3 DNA: TGTGCCAGTAGTATAAATCCCGCTCAAGGGAGAAACACTGAAGCTTTCTTT; CDR3 protein: CASSINPAQGRNTEAFF
D gene: TRBD1; J gene: TRBJ2-5; V gene: TRBV10-1; clone size: NA; CDR3 DNA: TGCGCCAGCAGTGAAGACAGGGTGGAGACCCAGTACTTC; CDR3 protein: CASSEDRVETQYF
D gene: TRBD1; J gene: TRBJ1-2; V gene: TRBV6-5; clone size: NA; CDR3 DNA: TGTGCCACCCGGACAGGGGGCAGAAATGGCTACACCTTC; CDR3 protein: CATRTGGRNGYTF
D gene: NA; J gene: TRBJ1-3; V gene: TRBV6-1; clone size: once; CDR3 DNA: TGTGCCAGCAGTGAGGGTTTGAGGAACACCATATATTTT; CDR3 protein: CASSEGLRNTIYF
D gene: TRBD1; J gene: TRBJ1-5; V gene: TRBV5-5; clone size: NA; CDR3 DNA: TGTGCCAGCAGCTACAGGGGAGGAAGCAATCAGCCCCAGCATTTT; CDR3 protein: CASSYRGGSNQPQHF
D gene: NA; J gene: TRBJ1-1; V gene: TRBV10-3; clone size: few; CDR3 DNA: TGTGCCATCAGCGGACATGAGAACACTGAAGCTTTCTTT; CDR3 protein: CAISGHENTEAFF
D gene: NA; J gene: TRBJ1-5; V gene: TRBV18; clone size: NA; CDR3 DNA: TGTGCCAGCTCACCATCGGTCCGTAGCAATCAGCCCCAGCATTTT; CDR3 protein: CASSPSVRSNQPQHF
D gene: NA; J gene: TRBJ1-3; V gene: TRBV5-1; clone size: NA; CDR3 DNA: TGCGCCAGCAGACGAGATAGTACCCTAGGAAACACCATATATTTT; CDR3 protein: CASRRDSTLGNTIYF
D gene: TRBD2; J gene: TRBJ2-5; V gene: TRBV3-1/TRBV3-2; clone size: NA; CDR3 DNA: TGTGCCAGCAGCCAACTCAAGGGGGGCGGGGGGCCCCTCCGGGAGACCCAGTACTTC; CDR3 protein: CASSQLKGGGGPLRETQYF
D gene: NA; J gene: TRBJ1-2; V gene: TRBV2; clone size: NA; CDR3 DNA: TGTGCCAGCAGTGAGGGAGACCAGGGGAGTTATGGCTACACCTTC; CDR3 protein: CASSEGDQGSYGYTF
D gene: NA; J gene: TRBJ2-2; V gene: TRBV6-6; clone size: NA; CDR3 DNA: TGTGCCAGCAGTTTCAGACAGAACACCGGGGAGCTGTTTTTT; CDR3 protein: CASSFRQNTGELFF
D gene: NA; J gene: TRBJ2-7; V gene: TRBV4-1; clone size: few; CDR3 DNA: TGCGCCAGCAGCCAAGATGACGGGGAGTCCTCCTACGAGCAGTACTTC; CDR3 protein: CASSQDDGESSYEQYF
D gene: NA; J gene: TRBJ1-5; V gene: TRBV30; clone size: NA; CDR3 DNA: TGTGCCTGGAGAGACTCCGGAGGCGGCAATCAGCCCCAGCATTTT; CDR3 protein: CAWRDSGGGNQPQHF
D gene: NA; J gene: TRBJ2-2; V gene: TRBV5-1; clone size: once; CDR3 DNA: TGCGCCAGCAGCTCGTCAGCCGGGGAGCTGTTTTTT; CDR3 protein: CASSSSAGELFF
D gene: TRBD1; J gene: TRBJ1-1; V gene: TRBV29-1; clone size: NA; CDR3 DNA: TGCAGCGTTGGAGACAGGGTACCGCTTCAAGCTTTCTTT; CDR3 protein: CSVGDRVPLQAFF
D gene: TRBD2; J gene: TRBJ2-5; V gene: TRBV19; clone size: once; CDR3 DNA: TGTGCCAGTAGTCTAGCGGGGGGGAAAGAGACCCAGTACTTC; CDR3 protein: CASSLAGGKETQYF
D gene: NA; J gene: TRBJ1-1; V gene: TRBV4-2; clone size: NA; CDR3 DNA: TGTGCCAGCAGCCAAGAGTTCACCCGGGGGAACACTGAAGCTTTCTTT; CDR3 protein: CASSQEFTRGNTEAFF
D gene: NA; J gene: TRBJ1-2; V gene: TRBV11-2; clone size: NA; CDR3 DNA: TGTGCCAGCAGCAGACCGTCCGGGGGCTACACCTTC; CDR3 protein: CASSRPSGGYTF
D gene: TRBD1; J gene: TRBJ1-2; V gene: TRBV5-4; clone size: NA; CDR3 DNA: TGTGCCAGCAGGCGGGACAGGGCGGAAGGCTACACCTTC; CDR3 protein: CASRRDRAEGYTF